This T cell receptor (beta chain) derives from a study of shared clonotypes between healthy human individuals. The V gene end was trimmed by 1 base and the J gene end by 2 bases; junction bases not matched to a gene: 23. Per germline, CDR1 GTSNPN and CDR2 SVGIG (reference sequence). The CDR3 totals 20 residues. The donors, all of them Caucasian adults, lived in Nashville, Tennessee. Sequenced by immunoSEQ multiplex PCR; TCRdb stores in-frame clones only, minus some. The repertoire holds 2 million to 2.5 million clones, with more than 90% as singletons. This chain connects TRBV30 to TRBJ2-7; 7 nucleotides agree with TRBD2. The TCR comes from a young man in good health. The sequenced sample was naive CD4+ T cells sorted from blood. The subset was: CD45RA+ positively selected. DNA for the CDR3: TGTGCCTGGAGTGACGCCCCATGGGGGATTTTAGCGGGCGGTACCTACGAGCAGTACTTC. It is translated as CAWSDAPWGILAGGTYEQYF.